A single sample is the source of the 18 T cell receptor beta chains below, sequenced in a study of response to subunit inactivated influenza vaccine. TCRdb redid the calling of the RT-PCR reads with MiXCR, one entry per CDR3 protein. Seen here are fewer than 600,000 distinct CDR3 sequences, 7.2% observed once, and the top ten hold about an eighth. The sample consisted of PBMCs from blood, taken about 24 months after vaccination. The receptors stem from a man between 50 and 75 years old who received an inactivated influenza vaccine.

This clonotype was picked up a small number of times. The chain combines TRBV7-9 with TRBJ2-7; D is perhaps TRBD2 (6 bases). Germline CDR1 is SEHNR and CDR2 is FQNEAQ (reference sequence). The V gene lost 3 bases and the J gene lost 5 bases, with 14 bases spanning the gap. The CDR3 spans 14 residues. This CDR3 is CASSFGGAVHEQYF. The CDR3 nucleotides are TGTGCCAGCAGCTTCGGGGGTGCTGTCCACGAGCAGTACTTC.

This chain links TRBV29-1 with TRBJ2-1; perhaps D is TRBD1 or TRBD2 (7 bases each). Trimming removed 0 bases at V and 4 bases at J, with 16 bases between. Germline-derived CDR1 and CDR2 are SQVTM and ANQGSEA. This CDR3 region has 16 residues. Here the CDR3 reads CSVEDVWQGGYNEQFF. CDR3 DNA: TGCAGCGTTGAAGATGTTTGGCAGGGGGGGTACAATGAGCAGTTCTTC.

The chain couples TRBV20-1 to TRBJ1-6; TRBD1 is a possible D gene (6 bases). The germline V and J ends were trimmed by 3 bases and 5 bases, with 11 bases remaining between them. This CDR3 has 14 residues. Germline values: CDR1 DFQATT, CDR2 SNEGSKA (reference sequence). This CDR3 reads CSARGGGHNSPLHF. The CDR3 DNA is TGCAGTGCTAGGGGAGGGGGACATAATTCACCCCTCCACTTT.

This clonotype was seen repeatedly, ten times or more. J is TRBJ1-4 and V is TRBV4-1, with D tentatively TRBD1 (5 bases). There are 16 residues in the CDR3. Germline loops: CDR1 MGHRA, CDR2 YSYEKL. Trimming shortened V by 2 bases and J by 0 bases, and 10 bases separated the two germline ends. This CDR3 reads CASSQKTGATNEKLFF. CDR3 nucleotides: TGCGCCAGCAGCCAAAAAACGGGGGCAACTAATGAAAAACTGTTTTTT.

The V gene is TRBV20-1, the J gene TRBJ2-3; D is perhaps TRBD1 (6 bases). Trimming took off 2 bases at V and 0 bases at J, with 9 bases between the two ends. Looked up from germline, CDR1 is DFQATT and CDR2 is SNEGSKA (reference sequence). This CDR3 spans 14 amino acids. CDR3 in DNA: TGCAGTGCTAGAACAGACAGGAGCACAGATACGCAGTATTTT. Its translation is CSARTDRSTDTQYF.

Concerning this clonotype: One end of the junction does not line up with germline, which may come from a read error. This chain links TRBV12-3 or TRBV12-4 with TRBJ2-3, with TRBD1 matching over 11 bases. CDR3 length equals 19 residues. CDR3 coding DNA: TGTGCCTGCAGTATAACCAGGGACAGGGGGGGACTTCGCACAGATACGCAGTATTTT. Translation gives CACSITRDRGGLRTDTQYF.

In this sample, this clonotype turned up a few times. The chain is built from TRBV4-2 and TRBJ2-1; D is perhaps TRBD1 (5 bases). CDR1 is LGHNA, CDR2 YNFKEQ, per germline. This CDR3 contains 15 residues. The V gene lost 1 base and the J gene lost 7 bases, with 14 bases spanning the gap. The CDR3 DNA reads TGTGCCAGCAGCCAAGGAAACTTGGACAAGAATGAGCAGTTCTTC. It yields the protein CASSQGNLDKNEQFF.

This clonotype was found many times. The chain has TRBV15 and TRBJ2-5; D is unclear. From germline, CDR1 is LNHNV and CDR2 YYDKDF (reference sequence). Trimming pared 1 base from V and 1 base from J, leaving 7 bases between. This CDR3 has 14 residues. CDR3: CATSRGIVQETQYF. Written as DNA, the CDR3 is TGTGCCACCAGCAGAGGTATAGTCCAAGAGACCCAGTACTTC.

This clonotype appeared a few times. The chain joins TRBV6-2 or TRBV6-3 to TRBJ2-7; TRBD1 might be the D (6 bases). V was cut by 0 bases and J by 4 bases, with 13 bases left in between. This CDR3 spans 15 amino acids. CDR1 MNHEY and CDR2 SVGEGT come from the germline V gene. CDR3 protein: CASSYSWDMKYEQYF. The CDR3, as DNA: TGTGCCAGCAGTTACTCTTGGGACATGAAGTACGAGCAGTACTTC.

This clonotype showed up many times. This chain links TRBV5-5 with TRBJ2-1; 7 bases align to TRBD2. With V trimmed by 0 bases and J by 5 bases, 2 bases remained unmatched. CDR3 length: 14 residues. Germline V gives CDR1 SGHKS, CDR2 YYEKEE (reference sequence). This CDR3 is CASSLASGDNEQFF. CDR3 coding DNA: TGTGCCAGCAGCTTGGCCAGCGGGGACAATGAGCAGTTCTTC.

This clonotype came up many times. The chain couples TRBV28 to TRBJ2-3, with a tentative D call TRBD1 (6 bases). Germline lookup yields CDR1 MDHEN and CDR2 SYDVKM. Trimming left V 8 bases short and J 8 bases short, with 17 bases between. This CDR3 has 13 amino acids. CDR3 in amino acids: CASSQGPPGTQYF. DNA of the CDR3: TGTGCCAGCTCTCAGGGGCCTCCGGGTACGCAGTATTTT. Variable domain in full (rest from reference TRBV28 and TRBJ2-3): DVKVTQSSRYLVKRTGEKVFLECVQDMDHENMFWYRQDPGLGLRLIYFSYDVKMKEKGDIPEGYSVSREKKERFSLILESASTNQTSMYLCASSQGPPGTQYFGPGTRLTVL.

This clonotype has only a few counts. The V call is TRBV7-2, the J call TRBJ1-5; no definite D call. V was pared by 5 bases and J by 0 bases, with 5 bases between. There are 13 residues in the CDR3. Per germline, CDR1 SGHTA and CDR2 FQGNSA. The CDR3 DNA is TGTGCCAGCAGCCATTATAGCAATCAGCCCCAGCATTTT. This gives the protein CASSHYSNQPQHF.

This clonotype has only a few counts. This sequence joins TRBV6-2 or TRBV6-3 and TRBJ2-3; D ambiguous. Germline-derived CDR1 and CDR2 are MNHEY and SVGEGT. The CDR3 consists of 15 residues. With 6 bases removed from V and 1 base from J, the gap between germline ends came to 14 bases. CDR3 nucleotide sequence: TGTGCCAGCAGCAGACCCGTGGGCGGCACAGATACGCAGTATTTT. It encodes CASSRPVGGTDTQYF.

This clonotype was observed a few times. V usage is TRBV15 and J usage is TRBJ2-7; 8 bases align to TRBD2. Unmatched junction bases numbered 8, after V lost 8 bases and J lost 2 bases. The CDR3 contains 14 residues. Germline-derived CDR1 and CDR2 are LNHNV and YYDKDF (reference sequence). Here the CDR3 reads CATGLFGRAYEQYF. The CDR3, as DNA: TGTGCCACCGGACTTTTCGGGAGGGCCTACGAGCAGTACTTC. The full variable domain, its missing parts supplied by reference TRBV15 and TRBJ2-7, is DAMVIQNPRYQVTQFGKPVTLSCSQTLNHNVMYWYQQKSSQAPKLLFHYYDKDFNNEADTPDNFQSRRPNTSFCFLDIRSPGLGDTAMYLCATGLFGRAYEQYFGPGTRLTVT.

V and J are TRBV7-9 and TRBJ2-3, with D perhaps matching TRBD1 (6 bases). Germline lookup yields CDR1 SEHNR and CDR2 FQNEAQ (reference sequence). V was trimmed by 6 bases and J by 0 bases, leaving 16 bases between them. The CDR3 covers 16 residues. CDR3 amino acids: CASRRTRGSSTDTQYF. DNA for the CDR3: TGTGCCAGCAGGCGGACCAGGGGCTCTAGCACAGATACGCAGTATTTT.

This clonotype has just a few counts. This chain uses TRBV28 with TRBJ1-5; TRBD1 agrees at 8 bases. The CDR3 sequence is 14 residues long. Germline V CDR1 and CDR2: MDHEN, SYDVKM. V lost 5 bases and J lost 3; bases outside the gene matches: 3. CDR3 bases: TGTGCCAGCAGTACAGGGGGAATCAATCAGCCCCAGCATTTT. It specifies CASSTGGINQPQHF.

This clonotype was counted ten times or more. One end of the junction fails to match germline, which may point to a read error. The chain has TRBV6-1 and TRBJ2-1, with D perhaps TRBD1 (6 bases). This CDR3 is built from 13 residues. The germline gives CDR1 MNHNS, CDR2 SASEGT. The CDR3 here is CASSQNLRQELFF. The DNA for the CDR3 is TGTGCCAGCAGCCAGAACCTTAGACAGGAGCTGTTCTTC.

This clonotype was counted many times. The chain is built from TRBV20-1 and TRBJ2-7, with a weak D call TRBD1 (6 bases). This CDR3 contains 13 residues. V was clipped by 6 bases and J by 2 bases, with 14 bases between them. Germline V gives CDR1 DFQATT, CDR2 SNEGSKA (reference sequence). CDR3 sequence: CSAQATGTYEQYF. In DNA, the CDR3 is TGCAGTGCACAGGCGACAGGTACCTACGAGCAGTACTTC.